The 2 T cell receptor beta chains presented below share a single source sample, sequenced in a study of identical twins. Each CDR3 protein is one row after TCRdb ran MiXCR on the 5' RACE reads. Seen here are about 690,000 distinct CDR3 sequences, 6% to 6.5% observed once, and the top ten hold around 2%. Sequenced material: naive T cells sorted from blood. These receptors came from a man aged 18 to 30 in good health.

This clonotype was seen many times. V gene TRBV6-1 combines with J gene TRBJ1-1; the D gene is possibly TRBD1 (5 bases). Germline V CDR1 and CDR2: MNHNS, SASEGT. Trimming took 4 bases from V and 1 from J, leaving 10 bases between them. The CDR3 runs to 14 residues. The CDR3 DNA reads TGTGCCAGCAGTGTGGGGGGTCGGAACACTGAAGCTTTCTTT. Translation gives CASSVGGRNTEAFF.

This chain links TRBV28 with TRBJ2-7; 8 positions match TRBD2. With 5 bases clipped from V and 4 bases from J, the junction kept 7 bases outside the gene matches. Germline V lookup: CDR1 MDHEN, CDR2 SYDVKM. CDR3 length: 14 residues. CDR3 bases: TGTGCCAGCAGTCCGACGGGACTAGGGTACGAGCAGTACTTC. It is translated as CASSPTGLGYEQYF.